Each of the 26 T cell receptor beta chains below was sequenced from the same sample in a study of T-cell reconstitution after alpha-beta-depleted transplantation in children. Unique molecular identifiers were incorporated when the TCRbeta library was constructed. TCRdb analysed the PCR reads with MiXCR anew, one entry per CDR3 protein. The repertoire holds a few hundred thousand distinct CDR3 sequences, with 10% as singletons. This material consisted of PBMCs, taken before TCRalphabeta/CD19-depleted stem cell transplant. The receptors come from a boy in the first two years of life with acute myeloid leukemia, due to receive a stem cell transplant.

This clonotype was observed at least ten times. The chain links TRBV20-1 to TRBJ2-7; 8 nucleotides line up with TRBD1. V shed 3 bases and J 2 bases; nucleotides not matched to a gene: 6. This CDR3 region has 14 residues. The germline gives CDR1 DFQATT, CDR2 SNEGSKA (reference sequence). The CDR3 DNA follows: TGCAGTGCTAGCTCCGGGACAGGTGCCTACGAGCAGTACTTC. Protein product: CSASSGTGAYEQYF.

This clonotype came up once. It may be a read error: a sequence one base away is much more abundant. The CDR3 nucleotides read TGTGCCAGCAGACACTTAGCGGGGGCGAACACCGGGGAGCTGTTTTTT. Its protein product is CASRHLAGANTGELFF. This sequence joins TRBV27 and TRBJ2-2; 9 nucleotides line up with TRBD2. Unmatched junction bases numbered 5, after V lost 6 bases and J lost 0 bases. Looked up from germline, CDR1 is MNHEY and CDR2 is SMNVEV (reference sequence). CDR3 length: 16 residues.

The chain carries TRBV18 and TRBJ2-3; D is uncertain. Trimming removed 6 bases at V and 2 bases at J, with 12 bases between. The CDR3 loop spans 14 amino acids. The germline gives CDR1 KGHSH, CDR2 LQKENI. CDR3: CASSTRQFTDTQYF. CDR3 in DNA: TGTGCCAGCTCCACCAGGCAGTTCACAGATACGCAGTATTTT.

This clonotype was observed many times. The rearrangement uses TRBV4-1 and TRBJ2-3; D is undetermined. Germline lookup yields CDR1 MGHRA and CDR2 YSYEKL. V dropped 2 bases and J dropped 6 bases, with 6 bases sitting between them. This CDR3 has 12 amino acids. CDR3 residues: CASSQLADTQYF. In nucleotides, the CDR3 is TGCGCCAGCAGCCAATTGGCTGATACGCAGTATTTT.

About this clonotype: Possible read error: a much larger clone is one base away. The CDR3 DNA follows: TGTGCCAGCAGCCCAAATCTAGTGGGGGCACGGTACGAGCAGTACTTC. This encodes CASSPNLVGARYEQYF. The V gene is TRBV7-2, the J gene TRBJ2-7, with TRBD1 as a possible D gene (6 bases). CDR1 is SGHTA, CDR2 FQGNSA, per germline. Deletions cut 5 bases from V and 4 bases from J, with 21 bases between. This CDR3 is 16 amino acids long. Full variable domain (missing parts from reference TRBV7-2 and TRBJ2-7): GAGVSQSPSNKVTEKGKDVELRCDPISGHTALYWYRQSLGQGLEFLIYFQGNSAPDKSGLPSDRFSAERTGGSVSTLTIQRTQQEDSAVYLCASSPNLVGARYEQYFGPGTRLTVT.

The gene calls are TRBV5-1 and TRBJ1-6; a weak D match, TRBD1 (5 bases). V was pared by 0 bases and J by 9 bases, with 7 bases between. The germline V gene encodes CDR1 SGHRS and CDR2 YFSETQ. CDR3 length: 13 amino acids. The CDR3 is CASSLAGLSPLHF. The CDR3 DNA is TGCGCCAGCAGCTTGGCAGGGCTTTCACCCCTCCACTTT.

The rearrangement uses TRBV12-3 or TRBV12-4 and TRBJ2-2; TRBD2 matches at 9 bases. With 4 bases clipped from V and 4 bases from J, the junction kept 13 bases outside the gene matches. The CDR3 loop spans 18 amino acids. This chain's CDR3 is CASSSFGSSGVVTGELFF. The CDR3 DNA reads as TGTGCCAGCAGTTCTTTCGGGTCTAGCGGGGTAGTCACCGGGGAGCTGTTTTTT.

This clonotype showed up just a few times. The chain carries TRBV11-2 and TRBJ2-1; 11 bases line up with TRBD1. J gave up 7 bases and V 9 bases, and 8 bases lay outside the gene matches. Germline CDR1 reads SGHAT; CDR2 reads FQNNGV. The CDR3 is made up of 14 amino acids. CDR3 protein: CASTVDRGRNEQFF. The CDR3, as DNA: TGTGCCAGTACCGTGGACAGGGGGCGGAATGAGCAGTTCTTC.

This clonotype turned up a few times. This rearrangement joins TRBV20-1 to TRBJ2-7, with D perhaps matching TRBD2 (6 bases). The CDR3 has 14 amino acids. The germline V gene has CDR1 DFQATT and CDR2 SNEGSKA (reference sequence). Trimming shortened V by 1 base and J by 5 bases, and 15 bases separated the two germline ends. The CDR3 DNA reads as TGCAGTGCTAGAGCCCTTCATGGGGAGGACGAGCAGTACTTC. Translation gives CSARALHGEDEQYF.

This clonotype was counted ten times or more. The V gene is TRBV29-1, the J gene TRBJ1-1, with a weak D call TRBD1 (6 bases). This CDR3 contains 14 residues. V lost 0 bases to trimming and J lost 1 base, with 9 bases between them. CDR1 and CDR2 from the germline V gene are SQVTM and ANQGSEA. CDR3 nucleotides: TGCAGCGTTGAAGAGGGGGGGCGGAACACTGAAGCTTTCTTT. This gives the protein CSVEEGGRNTEAFF.

The table lists this clonotype with many counts. The genes are TRBV20-1 and TRBJ2-1; 8 nucleotides line up with TRBD2. V gave up 5 bases and J gave up 8 bases; unmatched junction bases: 2. From germline, CDR1 is DFQATT and CDR2 SNEGSKA (reference sequence). The CDR3 covers 11 residues. Here the CDR3 reads CSAWREDEQFF. CDR3 DNA sequence: TGCAGTGCTTGGCGGGAGGATGAGCAGTTCTTC.

This clonotype was observed many times. V gene TRBV6-5 combines with J gene TRBJ2-2, with 7 bases that match TRBD1. The germline V gene encodes CDR1 MNHEY and CDR2 SVGAGI. The CDR3 is made up of 18 amino acids. V lost 2 bases, J lost 3 bases, and 12 bases stayed unmatched. The CDR3 DNA follows: TGTGCCAGCAGTTACGGGCTGTTGGACAGGATAGACACCGGGGAGCTGTTTTTT. Translated: CASSYGLLDRIDTGELFF.

This clonotype was observed at least ten times. The chain has TRBV3-1 and TRBJ2-3, with D possibly being TRBD2 (6 bases). Deletions cut 5 bases from V and 0 bases from J, with 15 bases between. This CDR3 region has 16 residues. CDR1 and CDR2 (germline): LGHDT, YNNKEL (reference sequence). CDR3 in DNA: TGTGCCAGCAGCTATCATCTAGCGCCCAGCACAGATACGCAGTATTTT. Amino acid sequence: CASSYHLAPSTDTQYF.

A word on this clonotype: A much larger clone is a single base away; this may be a read error. This sequence joins TRBV11-2 and TRBJ2-5; D uncertain. The CDR3 is 11 amino acids. V dropped 8 bases and J dropped 5 bases, with 9 bases sitting between them. The V gene's germline CDR1 is SGHAT and CDR2 FQNNGV. In nucleotides, the CDR3 is TGTGCCAGCGGCCGAGACGAGACCCAGTACTTC. Protein product: CASGRDETQYF.

To note about this clonotype: A much more abundant neighbour one base away suggests this may be a read error. The chain links TRBV6-2 or TRBV6-3 to TRBJ1-5; weak D call: TRBD1 (5 bases). The V end was cut by 0 bases, the J end by 6 bases, with 12 bases between. The CDR3 runs 15 residues. CDR1 is MNHEY and CDR2 is SVGEGT in the germline V gene. The CDR3 spells CASSYSPTASQPQHF. CDR3 DNA sequence: TGTGCCAGCAGTTACTCTCCGACAGCGAGTCAGCCCCAGCATTTT.

The chain couples TRBV11-3 to TRBJ2-1, with 7 bases lining up with TRBD1. The germline V gene has CDR1 SGHNT and CDR2 YENEEA. The ends lost 1 base at V and 0 bases at J; junction bases unmatched: 6. CDR3 length: 17 amino acids. For the CDR3, the DNA is TGTGCCAGCAGCTTAGCCCGGGACAGTCGCTCCTACAATGAGCAGTTCTTC. Residues: CASSLARDSRSYNEQFF. Complete variable domain (other parts from reference TRBV11-3 and TRBJ2-1): EAGVVQSPRYKIIEKKQPVAFWCNPISGHNTLYWYLQNLGQGPELLIRYENEEAVDDSQLPKDRFSAERLKGVDSTLKIQPAELGDSAVYLCASSLARDSRSYNEQFFGPGTRLTVL.

This clonotype was detected many times. This chain links TRBV28 with TRBJ1-1; D remains unclear. V gave up 8 bases and J gave up 8 bases, with 9 bases separating them. Germline values: CDR1 MDHEN, CDR2 SYDVKM. The CDR3 has 10 amino acids. CDR3 protein: CASGEAEAFF. In nucleotides, the CDR3 is TGTGCCAGCGGCGAAGCAGAAGCTTTCTTT.

The chain carries TRBV6-2 or TRBV6-3 and TRBJ2-2; 10 bases match TRBD1. Germline V gene data show CDR1 as MNHEY and CDR2 as SVGEGT. There are 18 residues in the CDR3. The V gene end was trimmed by 5 bases and the J gene end by 6 bases; junction bases not matched to a gene: 15. CDR3 bases: TGTGCCAGCAGTATGGGACGACCCGGGACAGGGGATCCCGGGGAGCTGTTTTTT. Its translation is CASSMGRPGTGDPGELFF.

The table lists this clonotype with many counts. This chain links TRBV11-2 with TRBJ2-5; tentatively, D is TRBD2 (5 bases). CDR1 is SGHAT and CDR2 is FQNNGV in the germline V gene. The CDR3 is 14 amino acids. With 6 bases removed from V and 1 base from J, the gap between germline ends came to 12 bases. The CDR3 nucleotides are TGTGCCAGCAGGGCCGGGGTCTTCCAAGAGACCCAGTACTTC. Its translation: CASRAGVFQETQYF.

This clonotype was counted ten times or more. The chain couples TRBV18 to TRBJ2-3; 8 nucleotides match TRBD2. The CDR3 contains 12 residues. V gave up 9 bases and J gave up 4 bases; unmatched junction bases: 3. The germline CDR1 and CDR2 sequences are KGHSH and LQKENI. The CDR3 loop is CASEREPDTQYF. In DNA, the CDR3 is TGTGCCAGTGAGCGGGAGCCAGATACGCAGTATTTT.

The chain combines TRBV10-3 with TRBJ2-1; 8 bases are a match to TRBD2. This CDR3 contains 13 residues. V lost 8 bases, J lost 7 bases, and 7 bases stayed unmatched. Germline CDR1 ENHRY, CDR2 SYGVKD. The CDR3 region is CAIGGLVGNEQFF. The CDR3 DNA sequence: TGTGCCATCGGGGGACTAGTCGGGAATGAGCAGTTCTTC.

This clonotype was counted only a few times. J is TRBJ1-1 and V is TRBV29-1; TRBD1 is a possible D gene (6 bases). V dropped 0 bases and J dropped 5 bases, with 13 bases sitting between them. Germline V lookup: CDR1 SQVTM, CDR2 ANQGSEA. The CDR3 loop spans 14 amino acids. The CDR3 reads CSVEDPRGGTEAFF. CDR3 DNA sequence: TGCAGCGTTGAAGATCCCAGGGGTGGAACTGAAGCTTTCTTT.

This clonotype came up many times. This rearrangement joins TRBV2 to TRBJ2-1; 7 bases are a match to TRBD2. CDR3 length: 14 residues. CDR1 and CDR2 from the germline V gene are SNHLY and FYNNEI. Germline trimming cut 5 bases from V and 6 bases from J; bases unmatched to any gene: 7. The CDR3 spells CASSSTSASNEQFF. The DNA of the CDR3 is TGTGCCAGCAGTTCAACTAGCGCGAGCAATGAGCAGTTCTTC.

The V call is TRBV12-3 or TRBV12-4, the J call TRBJ2-1, with D perhaps TRBD2 (5 bases). The V gene lost 3 bases and the J gene lost 2 bases, with 14 bases spanning the gap. CDR3 length: 16 residues. The CDR3 reads CASSFPHGVPYNEQFF. The CDR3 region has the DNA TGTGCCAGCAGTTTCCCCCACGGGGTTCCCTACAATGAGCAGTTCTTC.

As to this clonotype: A clone one base away is much larger, so this may be a read error. This chain uses TRBV12-3 or TRBV12-4 with TRBJ1-4, with 9 bases fitting TRBD1. The CDR3 sequence is 17 residues long. CDR3 sequence (DNA): TGTGCCAGCAGTCGGGACAGGGCTTTTTCGGAGAATGAAAAACGGTTTTTT. This encodes CASSRDRAFSENEKRFF.

This rearrangement joins TRBV4-2 to TRBJ2-2, with 12 bases lining up with TRBD1. The CDR3 runs to 22 residues. V lost 2 bases to trimming and J lost 0 bases; unmatched junction nucleotides: 16. Germline assignment: CDR1 LGHNA and CDR2 YNFKEQ. The CDR3 nucleotides are TGTGCCAGCAGCCAACTACCGGGCCAAAAGGGACAGGGGGCTTCGAACACCGGGGAGCTGTTTTTT. Protein product: CASSQLPGQKGQGASNTGELFF.